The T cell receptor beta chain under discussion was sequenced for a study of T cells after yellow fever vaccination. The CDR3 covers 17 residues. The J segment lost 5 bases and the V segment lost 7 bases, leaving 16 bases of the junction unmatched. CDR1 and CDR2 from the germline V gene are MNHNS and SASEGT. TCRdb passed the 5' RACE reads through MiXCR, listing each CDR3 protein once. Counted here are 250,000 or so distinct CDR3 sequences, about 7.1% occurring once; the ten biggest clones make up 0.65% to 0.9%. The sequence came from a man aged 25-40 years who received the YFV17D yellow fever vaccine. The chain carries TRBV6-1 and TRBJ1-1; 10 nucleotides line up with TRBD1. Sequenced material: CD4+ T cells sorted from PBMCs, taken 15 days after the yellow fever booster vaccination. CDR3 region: CASTSEGGTGVRTEAFF. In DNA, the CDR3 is TGTGCCAGCACCTCAGAGGGAGGGACAGGGGTGAGGACTGAAGCTTTCTTT.